This T cell receptor beta chain was captured by sequencing in a study of cytomegalovirus exposure and HLA in healthy donors. Findings of the study overall: CMV serostatus was the only recorded immune exposure for donors.

As for this clone: Its antigen is as yet unknown.

PCR amplification relied on 60 Vbeta primers (plus 13 Jbeta primers). Sequencing used immunoSEQ multiplex PCR; TCRdb keeps in-frame clones, though not all of them. The repertoire holds over 150,000 clones, with approximately 82% as singletons. Nominally healthy donors provided the samples, though records likely missed some immune exposures. Sequences were obtained from PBMCs. The clonotype originates from a male donor in good health and CMV-seropositive.

The CDR3 coding sequence is TGTGCCAGCAGCGTAACTAGCGGGGGGATCAATGAGCAGTTCTTC. It yields the protein CASSVTSGGINEQFF. V gene TRBV9 combines with J gene TRBJ2-1; TRBD2 matches 12 bases. Germline V gene sequence: CDR1 SGDLS, CDR2 YYNGEE. V lost 1 base and J lost 6; bases outside the gene matches: 2. The CDR3 spans 15 residues.